The clone carrying this TCR beta chain was seen only once. The junction departs from the called germline gene at one end, perhaps through a read error. The sample belongs to a study of CD8 T cells in Susac syndrome. The authors reverse transcribed roughly 0.5 to 1 ug RNA with random hexamers. In TCRdb, the immunoSEQ multiplex PCR reads were re-called with MiXCR into one record per CDR3 protein. Of about 280,000 distinct CDR3 sequences in the sample, 80% to 90% were seen once. The receptor's source is a human donor with multiple sclerosis. The material sequenced was CD8+ T cells from PBMCs.

The CDR3 nucleotides are TGTGCCAGCTCAGCACCGGACAGGGGGACCGGGGAGCTGTTTTTT. Its translation: CASSAPDRGTGELFF. This chain uses TRBV18 with TRBJ2-2; TRBD1 matches at 10 bases. Per germline, CDR1 KGHSH and CDR2 LQKENI. This CDR3 region has 15 residues. The variable domain in full, completed from reference TRBV18 and TRBJ2-2, reads NAGVMQNPRHLVRRRGQEARLRCSPMKGHSHVYWYRQLPEEGLKFMVYLQKENIIDESGMPKERFSAEFPKEGPSILRIQQVVRGDSAAYFCASSAPDRGTGELFFGEGSRLTVL.